This is a list of T cell receptor beta chains from one sample in a study of cytomegalovirus exposure and HLA in healthy donors. TCRdb keeps only in-frame clones here, not all; method: immunoSEQ multiplex PCR. The sample carries 95,000 to 150,000 clones, roughly 69% recorded once. The specimen sequenced was PBMCs. The source is a woman in her forties in good health and CMV-seropositive. Each CDR3 is given with its conserved first and last residue. The D gene is left open where the match is weak. The size field is filled for only some rows; it gives once, few, many or a size class.

d_gene | len | j_gene | abundance | v_gene | CDR3nt | CDR3aa
TRBD1 | 14 | TRBJ2-3 | - | TRBV28 | TGTGCCAGCAGCCCGGACAGGGGCACAGATACGCAGTATTTT | CASSPDRGTDTQYF
- | 11 | TRBJ2-7 | - | TRBV2 | TGTGCCAGCAGTACTGAGACAGACCCGTACTTC | CASSTETDPYF
TRBD1 | 14 | TRBJ2-7 | - | TRBV11-2 | TGTGCCAGCAGCTCACAGGGGAGCGCCTACGAGCAGTACTTC | CASSSQGSAYEQYF
- | 13 | TRBJ2-5 | few | TRBV5-4 | TGTGCCAGCAGCCTCCGGGGGTGGGAGACCCAGTACTTC | CASSLRGWETQYF
TRBD1 | 14 | TRBJ1-5 | - | TRBV7-8 | TGTGCCAGCAGCCCGGGACAGTCGGATCAGCCCCAGCATTTT | CASSPGQSDQPQHF
- | 14 | TRBJ1-4 | - | TRBV5-1 | TGCGCCAGCAGTTTACAGGGCACGAATGAAAAACTGTTTTTT | CASSLQGTNEKLFF
TRBD2 | 14 | TRBJ2-1 | - | TRBV7-3 | TGTGCCAGCAGCTCTTCTAGCGGGGAAGGTGAGCAGTTCTTC | CASSSSSGEGEQFF
- | 14 | TRBJ1-6 | - | TRBV2 | TGTGCCAGCAGTGAAATCGCATCAGGATCACCCCTCCACTTT | CASSEIASGSPLHF
- | 13 | TRBJ1-1 | - | TRBV7-2 | TGTGCCAGCAGCCCTCGCGCCCTCACTGAAGCTTTCTTT | CASSPRALTEAFF
- | 15 | TRBJ1-1 | - | TRBV11-2 | TGTGCCAGCAGCGAATCGACAGGACAGAACACTGAAGCTTTCTTT | CASSESTGQNTEAFF
TRBD1 | 12 | TRBJ2-7 | - | TRBV2 | TGTGCCAGCAGGGACAGGGGCTACGAGCAGTACTTC | CASRDRGYEQYF
- | 15 | TRBJ1-3 | - | TRBV7-8 | TGTGCCAGCAGCTTAAGCCCAACGTCGGGAAACACCATATATTTT | CASSLSPTSGNTIYF
- | 15 | TRBJ1-2 | - | TRBV4-1 | TGCGCCAGCAGCCATCTCATCCAAGGGGTCTATGGCTACACCTTC | CASSHLIQGVYGYTF
- | 16 | TRBJ1-1 | once | TRBV27 | TGTGCCAGCAGTCCGCTAGCCAGCAATCTAAACACTGAAGCTTTCTTT | CASSPLASNLNTEAFF
TRBD1 | 15 | TRBJ1-6 | - | TRBV7-3 | TGTGCCAGCAGCTCGGGACAGGGCTATAATTCACCCCTCCACTTT | CASSSGQGYNSPLHF
- | 15 | TRBJ2-7 | - | TRBV7-9 | TGTGCCAGCAGCTTACCCGGACAAGGGAGGAACGAGCAGTACTTC | CASSLPGQGRNEQYF
- | 15 | TRBJ2-1 | few | TRBV19 | TGTGCCAGTAGTATTCAGGTTCTCTCCTACAATGAGCAGTTCTTC | CASSIQVLSYNEQFF
TRBD2 | 19 | TRBJ2-5 | - | TRBV19 | TGTGCCAGTAGTATAGTGTACAGCGGGGGGGCCGAGTTCCAAGAGACCCAGTACTTC | CASSIVYSGGAEFQETQYF
TRBD1 | 14 | TRBJ1-2 | few | TRBV2 | TGTGCCAGCATTGGAGACAGGGACGATGGGGGCTACACCTTC | CASIGDRDDGGYTF
TRBD1 | 14 | TRBJ2-7 | - | TRBV14 | TGTGCCAGCAGCCTCAATCGGCAGGGGGTCGGGCAGTACTTC | CASSLNRQGVGQYF
- | 14 | TRBJ2-5 | many | TRBV5-4 | TGTGCCAGCAGCTTCGTTGAAGAGGAAGAGACCCAGTACTTC | CASSFVEEEETQYF
TRBD2 | 16 | TRBJ2-1 | - | TRBV9 | TGTGCCAGCAGCGTAGACCTAGCGGGGGGGTACAATGAGCAGTTCTTC | CASSVDLAGGYNEQFF
- | 15 | TRBJ1-2 | - | TRBV7-2 | TGTGCCAGCAGCATATCTAGGGGGACAAGCTATGGCTACACCTTC | CASSISRGTSYGYTF
TRBD2 | 14 | TRBJ2-3 | few | TRBV5-1 | TGCGCCAGCGGGCCTAGCGAGGCCGGGGGGACGCAGTATTTT | CASGPSEAGGTQYF
- | 13 | TRBJ1-1 | - | TRBV7-2 | TGTGCCAGCAGCTTTGCGGTGGGTCAGCAAGCTTTCTTT | CASSFAVGQQAFF
TRBD1 | 17 | TRBJ2-7 | few | TRBV7-2 | TGTGCCAGCAGCTTGGCCTACGAGGACAGGGGATCCTACGAGCAGTACTTC | CASSLAYEDRGSYEQYF
- | 17 | TRBJ2-5 | - | TRBV4-1 | TGCGCCAGCAGCCAAAGTTGGGAATCGGGGGTGGGAGAGACCCAGTACTTC | CASSQSWESGVGETQYF
- | 13 | TRBJ1-1 | - | TRBV11-2 | TGTGCCAGCAGCTTATACAGGAACACTGAAGCTTTCTTT | CASSLYRNTEAFF
- | 13 | TRBJ1-1 | - | TRBV25-1 | TGTGCCAGCAGTAAACTACTGGACAGAAAAGCTTTCTTT | CASSKLLDRKAFF
- | 15 | TRBJ1-1 | - | TRBV27 | TGTGCCAGCAGTGCCTGGGCCACAAAGGGGACTGAAGCTTTCTTT | CASSAWATKGTEAFF
- | 14 | TRBJ1-4 | few | TRBV11-2 | TGTGCCAGCAGCTTAGGGAACACGGAGGAAAAACTGTTTTTT | CASSLGNTEEKLFF
- | 15 | TRBJ2-2 | - | TRBV6-5 | TGTGCCAGCAGCTACCGCAGGGTAGACACCGGGGAGCTGTTTTTT | CASSYRRVDTGELFF
TRBD2 | 14 | TRBJ2-7 | - | TRBV5-1 | TGCGCCAGCAGCTTGGTGGGGGGGGGTTACGAGCAGTACTTC | CASSLVGGGYEQYF
- | 16 | TRBJ2-1 | - | TRBV7-3 | TGTGCCAGCAGCTGGGGCTGGCGGAGCTCCTACAATGAGCAGTTCTTC | CASSWGWRSSYNEQFF
- | 15 | TRBJ1-5 | - | TRBV6-5 | TGTGCCAGCAGTTCCGGGGTTAATAGCAATCAGCCCCAGCATTTT | CASSSGVNSNQPQHF
TRBD1 | 15 | TRBJ2-1 | - | TRBV7-2 | TGTGCCAGCAGCCTGGACAGGGGGCTATTGAATGAGCAGTTCTTC | CASSLDRGLLNEQFF
TRBD2 | 15 | TRBJ2-3 | - | TRBV2 | TGTGCCAGCAGTGGCTTTAGCGGGGGAACAGATACGCAGTATTTT | CASSGFSGGTDTQYF
- | 15 | TRBJ2-2 | - | TRBV29-1 | TGCAGCGTTGGGGGGCTTAAAATAAACACCGGGGAGCTGTTTTTT | CSVGGLKINTGELFF
- | 14 | TRBJ1-5 | once | TRBV6-5 | TGTGCCAGCAGTTACTCGATAGGGGGACAGCCCCAGCATTTT | CASSYSIGGQPQHF
TRBD1 | 14 | TRBJ2-3 | - | TRBV2 | TGTGCCAGCACCTCGTTCAGGGGGCCGGATACGCAGTATTTT | CASTSFRGPDTQYF
- | 14 | TRBJ1-4 | - | TRBV18 | TGTGCCAGCTCGGCCGGGACAAGTAATGAAAAACTGTTTTTT | CASSAGTSNEKLFF
- | 15 | TRBJ1-1 | - | TRBV4-3 | TGCGCCAGCAGCCAAGGGCACCTAGCAAACCTAGAAGCTTTCTTT | CASSQGHLANLEAFF
- | 17 | TRBJ1-1 | - | TRBV5-6 | TGTGCCAGCAGCTTGATCCTTCCGGGACAATCGAACACTGAAGCTTTCTTT | CASSLILPGQSNTEAFF
TRBD1 | 14 | TRBJ1-5 | - | TRBV5-1 | TGCGCCAGCAGCCCCGGGACAGGCAATCAGCCCCAGCATTTT | CASSPGTGNQPQHF
TRBD2 | 18 | TRBJ2-3 | - | TRBV10-3 | TGTGCCATCAGTCCGGGACTAGCGGGGGAAACTAGCACAGATACGCAGTATTTT | CAISPGLAGETSTDTQYF
- | 14 | TRBJ1-2 | - | TRBV27 | TGTGCCAGCAGTAACAGGGAACCGGCCTATGGCTACACCTTC | CASSNREPAYGYTF
- | 13 | TRBJ1-2 | - | TRBV7-3 | TGTGCCAGCAGCTTCATTGGAGGGAACGGCTACACCTTC | CASSFIGGNGYTF
- | 13 | TRBJ2-2 | - | TRBV7-2 | TGTGCCAGCAGCTCGTATACGGCCGGGGAGCTGTTTTTT | CASSSYTAGELFF
TRBD1 | 14 | TRBJ1-2 | - | TRBV9 | TGTGCCAGCAGCTATAGGACAGGGGTCTATGGCTACACCTTC | CASSYRTGVYGYTF
TRBD2 | 16 | TRBJ2-5 | - | TRBV19 | TGTGCCAGTAGTCCCGGACTAGCGTGGTACCAAGAGACCCAGTACTTC | CASSPGLAWYQETQYF
- | 13 | TRBJ1-5 | - | TRBV27 | TGTGCCAGTGGGGGGGAGCTCAATCAGCCCCAGCATTTT | CASGGELNQPQHF
- | 15 | TRBJ1-2 | - | TRBV7-2 | TGTGCCAGCAGCTTAGGGATGGGGCGCGTCAATGGCTACACCTTC | CASSLGMGRVNGYTF
- | 14 | TRBJ2-7 | few | TRBV28 | TGTGCCAGCAGTTTCCGAGTAGGACTCTACGAGCAGTACTTC | CASSFRVGLYEQYF